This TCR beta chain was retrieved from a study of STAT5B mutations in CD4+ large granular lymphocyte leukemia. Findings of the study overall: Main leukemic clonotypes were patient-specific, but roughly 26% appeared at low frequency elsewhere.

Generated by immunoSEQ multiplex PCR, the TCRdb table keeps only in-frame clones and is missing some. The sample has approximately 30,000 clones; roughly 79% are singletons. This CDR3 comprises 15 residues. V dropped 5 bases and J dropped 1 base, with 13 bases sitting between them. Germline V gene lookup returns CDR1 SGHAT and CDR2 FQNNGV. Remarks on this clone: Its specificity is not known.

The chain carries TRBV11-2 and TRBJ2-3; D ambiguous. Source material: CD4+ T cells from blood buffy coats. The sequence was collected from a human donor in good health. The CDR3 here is CASSDPSLGTDTQYF. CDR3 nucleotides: TGTGCCAGCAGCGACCCTTCTCTTGGCACAGATACGCAGTATTTT. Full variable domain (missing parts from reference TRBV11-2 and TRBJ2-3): EAGVAQSPRYKIIEKRQSVAFWCNPISGHATLYWYQQILGQGPKLLIQFQNNGVVDDSQLPKDRFSAERLKGVDSTLKIQPAKLEDSAVYLCASSDPSLGTDTQYFGPGTRLTVL.